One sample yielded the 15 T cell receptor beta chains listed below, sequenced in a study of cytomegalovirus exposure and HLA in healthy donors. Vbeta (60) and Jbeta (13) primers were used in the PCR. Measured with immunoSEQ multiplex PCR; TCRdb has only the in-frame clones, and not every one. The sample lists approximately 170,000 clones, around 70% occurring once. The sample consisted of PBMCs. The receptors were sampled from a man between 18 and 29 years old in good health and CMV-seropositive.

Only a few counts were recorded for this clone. CDR3 protein: CASSVLAGGATGELFF. The CDR3 bases are TGTGCCAGCAGCGTCCTAGCGGGGGGGGCCACCGGGGAGCTGTTTTTT. This chain uses TRBV9 with TRBJ2-2; 12 positions agree with TRBD2. CDR3 length: 16 residues. Germline values: CDR1 SGDLS, CDR2 YYNGEE. Unmatched junction bases numbered 3, after V lost 2 bases and J lost 4 bases.

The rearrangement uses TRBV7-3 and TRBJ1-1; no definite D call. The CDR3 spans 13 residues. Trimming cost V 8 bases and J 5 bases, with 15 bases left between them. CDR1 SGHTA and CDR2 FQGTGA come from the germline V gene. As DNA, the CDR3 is TGTGCCAGCGCCTCAGCTAGTGGGACTGAAGCTTTCTTT. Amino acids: CASASASGTEAFF.

The CDR3 protein is CASTIGGTDTQYF. Here the CDR3 DNA reads TGTGCCAGCACCATAGGGGGCACAGATACGCAGTATTTT. This chain links TRBV7-3 with TRBJ2-3, with D possibly being TRBD1 (5 bases). CDR1 SGHTA and CDR2 FQGTGA come from the germline V gene. V gave up 7 bases and J gave up 1 base, with 9 bases separating them. The CDR3 sequence is 13 residues long.

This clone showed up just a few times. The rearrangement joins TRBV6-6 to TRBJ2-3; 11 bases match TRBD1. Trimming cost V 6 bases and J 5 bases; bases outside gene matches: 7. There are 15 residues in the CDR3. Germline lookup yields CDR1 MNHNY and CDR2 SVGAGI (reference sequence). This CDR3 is CASSGTGGGIDTQYF. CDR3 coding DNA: TGTGCCAGCAGCGGGACAGGGGGTGGAATAGATACGCAGTATTTT.

CDR3 residues: CAWRRRDRATDTQYF. Written as DNA, the CDR3 is TGTGCCTGGAGACGCCGGGACAGGGCCACAGATACGCAGTATTTT. The chain joins TRBV30 to TRBJ2-3, with 9 nucleotides matching TRBD1. The CDR3 totals 15 residues. After removal of 3 bases from V and 2 bases from J, the junction contained 6 bases not matched to a gene. Germline V lookup: CDR1 GTSNPN, CDR2 SVGIG (reference sequence).

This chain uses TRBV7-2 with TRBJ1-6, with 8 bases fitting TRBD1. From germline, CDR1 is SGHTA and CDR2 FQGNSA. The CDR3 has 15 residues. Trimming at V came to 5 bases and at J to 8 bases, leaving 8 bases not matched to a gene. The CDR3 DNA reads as TGTGCCAGCAGCCAAGAGACAGGGGCGGATTCACCCCTCCACTTT. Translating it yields CASSQETGADSPLHF.

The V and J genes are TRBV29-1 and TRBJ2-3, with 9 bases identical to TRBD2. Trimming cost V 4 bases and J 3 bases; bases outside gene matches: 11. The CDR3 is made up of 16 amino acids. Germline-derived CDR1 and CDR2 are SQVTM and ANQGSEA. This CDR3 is CSVGPGLAVWTDTQYF. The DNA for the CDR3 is TGCAGCGTTGGACCGGGACTAGCAGTGTGGACAGATACGCAGTATTTT.

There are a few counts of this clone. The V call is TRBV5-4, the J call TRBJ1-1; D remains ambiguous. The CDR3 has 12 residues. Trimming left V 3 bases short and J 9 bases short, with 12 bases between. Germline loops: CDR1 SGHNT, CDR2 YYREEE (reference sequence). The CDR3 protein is CASSSADSQAFF. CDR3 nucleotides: TGTGCCAGCAGCTCGGCGGATTCGCAAGCTTTCTTT.

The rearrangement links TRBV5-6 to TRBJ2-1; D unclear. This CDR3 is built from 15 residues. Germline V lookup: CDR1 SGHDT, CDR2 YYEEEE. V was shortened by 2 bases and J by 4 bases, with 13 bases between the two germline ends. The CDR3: CASSFDSLTYNEQFF. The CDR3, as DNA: TGTGCCAGCAGCTTCGACTCTTTAACTTACAATGAGCAGTTCTTC.

The CDR3 here is CASSSGTSSDTQYF. In DNA, the CDR3 is TGTGCCAGCAGCTCCGGGACTAGCTCCGATACGCAGTATTTT. The V call is TRBV7-2, the J call TRBJ2-3, with TRBD2 matching over 9 bases. The CDR3 is 14 amino acids. Germline lookup yields CDR1 SGHTA and CDR2 FQGNSA. J lost 6 bases, V lost 4 bases, and 5 bases had no gene match.

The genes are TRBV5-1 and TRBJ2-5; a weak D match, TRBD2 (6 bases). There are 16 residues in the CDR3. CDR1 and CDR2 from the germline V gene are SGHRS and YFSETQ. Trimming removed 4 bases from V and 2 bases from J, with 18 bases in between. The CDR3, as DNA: TGCGCCAGCAGCCTGACGCCGGGAGTTAGGCAAGAGACCCAGTACTTC. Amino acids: CASSLTPGVRQETQYF.

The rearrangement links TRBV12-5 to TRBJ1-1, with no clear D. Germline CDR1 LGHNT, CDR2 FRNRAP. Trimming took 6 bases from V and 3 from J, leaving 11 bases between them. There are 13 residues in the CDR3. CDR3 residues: CASGPAADTEAFF. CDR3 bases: TGTGCTAGTGGCCCGGCCGCGGACACTGAAGCTTTCTTT.

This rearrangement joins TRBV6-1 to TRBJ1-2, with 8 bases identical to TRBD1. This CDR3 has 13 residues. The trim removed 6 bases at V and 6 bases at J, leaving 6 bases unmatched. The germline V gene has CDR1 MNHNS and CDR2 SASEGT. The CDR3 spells CASRETGGNGYTF. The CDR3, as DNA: TGTGCCAGCAGGGAAACAGGGGGAAATGGCTACACCTTC.

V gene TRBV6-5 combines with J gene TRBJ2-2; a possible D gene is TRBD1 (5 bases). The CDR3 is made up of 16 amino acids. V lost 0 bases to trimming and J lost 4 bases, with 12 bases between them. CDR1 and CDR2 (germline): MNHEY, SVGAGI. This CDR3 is CASSYSRSQGTGELFF. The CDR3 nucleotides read TGTGCCAGCAGTTACTCGAGGTCTCAGGGCACCGGGGAGCTGTTTTTT.

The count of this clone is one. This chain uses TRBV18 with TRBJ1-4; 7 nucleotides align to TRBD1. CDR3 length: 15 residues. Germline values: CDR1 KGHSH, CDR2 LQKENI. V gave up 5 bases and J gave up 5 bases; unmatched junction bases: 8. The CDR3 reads CASSEYPGQNEKLFF. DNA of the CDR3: TGTGCCAGCTCAGAATACCCGGGACAGAATGAAAAACTGTTTTTT.